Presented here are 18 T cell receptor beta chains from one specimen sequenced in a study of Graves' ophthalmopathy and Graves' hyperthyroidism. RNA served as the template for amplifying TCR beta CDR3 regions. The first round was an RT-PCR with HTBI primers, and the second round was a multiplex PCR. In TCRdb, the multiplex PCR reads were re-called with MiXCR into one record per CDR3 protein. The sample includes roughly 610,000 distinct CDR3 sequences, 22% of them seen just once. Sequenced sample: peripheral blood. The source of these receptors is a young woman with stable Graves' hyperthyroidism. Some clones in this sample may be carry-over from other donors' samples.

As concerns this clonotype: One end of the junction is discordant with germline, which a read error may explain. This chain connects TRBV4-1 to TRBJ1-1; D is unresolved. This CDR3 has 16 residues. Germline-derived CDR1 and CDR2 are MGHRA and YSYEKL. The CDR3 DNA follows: TGCGCCAGCAGCCAAGATTGGGTTTCGGGAGGAGTCGAAGCTTGCTTT. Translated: CASSQDWVSGGVEACF.

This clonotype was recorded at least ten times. CDR3 sequence (DNA): TGTGCCAGCAGTCATTATCAGGGGGGGGGTCAGCCCCAGCATTTT. Translation: CASSHYQGGGQPQHF. V gene TRBV12-3 or TRBV12-4 combines with J gene TRBJ1-5; the match to TRBD1 covers 7 bases. With V trimmed by 5 bases and J by 6 bases, 10 bases remained unmatched. The CDR3 has 15 residues.

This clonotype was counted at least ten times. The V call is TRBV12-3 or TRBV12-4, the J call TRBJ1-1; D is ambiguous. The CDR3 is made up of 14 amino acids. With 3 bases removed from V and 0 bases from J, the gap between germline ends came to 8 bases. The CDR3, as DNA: TGTGCCAGCAGTTTGCGGGGTCTGAACACTGAAGCTTTCTTT. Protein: CASSLRGLNTEAFF.

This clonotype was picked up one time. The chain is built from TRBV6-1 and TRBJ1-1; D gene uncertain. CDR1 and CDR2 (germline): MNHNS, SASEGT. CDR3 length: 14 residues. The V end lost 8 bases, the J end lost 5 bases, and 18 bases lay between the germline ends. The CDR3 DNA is TGTGCCAGCCGTCTCCCCGGGTTATTTACTGAAGCTTTCTTT. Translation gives CASRLPGLFTEAFF.

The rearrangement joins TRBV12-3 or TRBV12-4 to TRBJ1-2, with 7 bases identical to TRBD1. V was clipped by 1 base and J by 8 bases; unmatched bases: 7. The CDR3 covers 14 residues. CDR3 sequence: CASSLVKGARGYTF. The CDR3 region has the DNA TGTGCCAGCAGTTTAGTCAAGGGGGCGAGGGGCTACACCTTC.

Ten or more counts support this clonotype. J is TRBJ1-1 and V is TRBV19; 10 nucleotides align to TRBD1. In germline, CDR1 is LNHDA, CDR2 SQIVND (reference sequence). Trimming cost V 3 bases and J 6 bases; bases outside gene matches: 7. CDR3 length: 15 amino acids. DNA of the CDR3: TGTGCCAGTAGTATCGGCCGGGACAGGGGCCCTGAAGCTTTCTTT. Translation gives CASSIGRDRGPEAFF.

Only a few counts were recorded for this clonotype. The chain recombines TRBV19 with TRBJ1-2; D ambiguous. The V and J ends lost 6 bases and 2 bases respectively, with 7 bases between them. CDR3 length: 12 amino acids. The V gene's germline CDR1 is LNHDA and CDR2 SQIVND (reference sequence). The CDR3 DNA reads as TGTGCCAGTAGGAGGGCAAACTATGGCTACACCTTC. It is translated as CASRRANYGYTF.

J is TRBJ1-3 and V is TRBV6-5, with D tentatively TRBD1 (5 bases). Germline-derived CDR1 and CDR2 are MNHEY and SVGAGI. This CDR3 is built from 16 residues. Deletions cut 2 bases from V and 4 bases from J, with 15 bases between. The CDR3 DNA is TGTGCCAGCAGTTACCTCGGGACGGCGTTAGGAAACACCATATATTTT. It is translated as CASSYLGTALGNTIYF.

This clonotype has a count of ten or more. This CDR3 is CASSQTGLAAYEQYF. DNA for the CDR3: TGTGCCAGCAGTCAGACGGGACTAGCGGCCTACGAGCAGTACTTC. This chain links TRBV12-3 or TRBV12-4 with TRBJ2-7; 11 nucleotides line up with TRBD2. The CDR3 is 15 residues long. V was clipped by 5 bases and J by 2 bases; unmatched bases: 5.

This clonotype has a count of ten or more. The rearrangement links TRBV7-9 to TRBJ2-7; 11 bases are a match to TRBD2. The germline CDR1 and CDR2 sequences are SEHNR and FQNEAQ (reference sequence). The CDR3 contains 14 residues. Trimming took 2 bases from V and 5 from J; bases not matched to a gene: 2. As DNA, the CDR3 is TGTGCCAGCAGCTTACTAGCGGGGGGTAACGAGCAGTACTTC. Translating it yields CASSLLAGGNEQYF.

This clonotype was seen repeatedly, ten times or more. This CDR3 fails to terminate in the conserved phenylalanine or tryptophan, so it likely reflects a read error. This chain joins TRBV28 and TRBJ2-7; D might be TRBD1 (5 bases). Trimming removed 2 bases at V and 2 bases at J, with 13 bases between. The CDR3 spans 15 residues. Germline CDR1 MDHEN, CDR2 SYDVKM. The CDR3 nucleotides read TGTGCCAGCAGTTTAGGTGGGGCATATCCCTACGAGCAGTACCTC. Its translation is CASSLGGAYPYEQYL.

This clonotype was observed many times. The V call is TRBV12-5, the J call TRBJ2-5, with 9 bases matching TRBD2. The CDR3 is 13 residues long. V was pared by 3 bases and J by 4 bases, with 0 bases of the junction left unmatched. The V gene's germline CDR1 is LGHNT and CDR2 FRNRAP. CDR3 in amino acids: CASGFSGGETQYF. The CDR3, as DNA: TGTGCTAGTGGTTTTAGCGGGGGAGAGACCCAGTACTTC.

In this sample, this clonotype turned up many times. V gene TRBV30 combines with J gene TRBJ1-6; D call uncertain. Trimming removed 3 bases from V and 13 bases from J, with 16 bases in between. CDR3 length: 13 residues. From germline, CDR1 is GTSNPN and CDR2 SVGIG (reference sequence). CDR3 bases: TGTGCCTGGAGACCTTACGCCCTCCTTCCCCTCCACTTT. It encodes CAWRPYALLPLHF.

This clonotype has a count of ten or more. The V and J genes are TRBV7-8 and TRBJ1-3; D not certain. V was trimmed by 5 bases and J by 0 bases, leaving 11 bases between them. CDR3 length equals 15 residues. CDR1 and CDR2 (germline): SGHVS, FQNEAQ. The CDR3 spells CASSPRGGSGNTIYF. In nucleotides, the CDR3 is TGTGCCAGCAGCCCCCGGGGAGGCTCTGGAAACACCATATATTTT.

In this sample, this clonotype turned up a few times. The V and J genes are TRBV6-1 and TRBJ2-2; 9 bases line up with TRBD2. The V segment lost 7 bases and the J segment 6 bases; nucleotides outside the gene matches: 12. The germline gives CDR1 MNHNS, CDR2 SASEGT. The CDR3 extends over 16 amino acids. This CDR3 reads CASNKWRRGGSGELFF. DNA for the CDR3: TGTGCCAGCAACAAGTGGCGGCGGGGGGGTTCCGGGGAGCTGTTTTTT.

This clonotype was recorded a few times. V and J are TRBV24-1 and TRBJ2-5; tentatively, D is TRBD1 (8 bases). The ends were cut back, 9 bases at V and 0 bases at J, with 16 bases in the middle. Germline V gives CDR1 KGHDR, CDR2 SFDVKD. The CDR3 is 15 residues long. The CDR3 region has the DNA TGTGCCACCCGTCAACAGGGGGGGGACCAAGAGACCCAGTACTTC. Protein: CATRQQGGDQETQYF.

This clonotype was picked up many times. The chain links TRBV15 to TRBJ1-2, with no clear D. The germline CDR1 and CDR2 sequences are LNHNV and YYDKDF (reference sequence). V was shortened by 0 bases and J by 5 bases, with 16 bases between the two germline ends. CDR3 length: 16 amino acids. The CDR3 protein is CATSRDQVEGTYGYTF. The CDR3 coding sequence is TGTGCCACCAGCAGAGATCAGGTGGAGGGAACGTATGGCTACACCTTC.

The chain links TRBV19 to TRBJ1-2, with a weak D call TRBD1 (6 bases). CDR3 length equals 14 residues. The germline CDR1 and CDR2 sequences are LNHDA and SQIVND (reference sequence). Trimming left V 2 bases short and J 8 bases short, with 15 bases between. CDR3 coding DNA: TGTGCCAGTAGTATACCAGGGGTGGCCGGGGGCTACACCTTC. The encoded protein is CASSIPGVAGGYTF.